The rows below give T cell receptor beta chains drawn from one sample of a study of T-cell memory formation after mild COVID-19. In TCRdb, the 5' RACE reads were re-called with MiXCR into one record per CDR3 protein. The profile shows under 450,000 distinct CDR3 sequences, 14% of them singletons. Sample: PBMCs or a T cell subset sorted from them (not recorded which). The origin of the receptors is a man younger than 35 who had mild COVID-19 (a few samples of this study predate the infection). Cell type and time point are not known. Both conserved end residues are part of each CDR3. A D gene is named only where the DNA matches it firmly. Rows may omit the clone size; those that give it use once, few, many or a size class.

d_call	v_call	j_call	clone_size	cdr3_aa	cdr3_nt
NA	TRBV7-9	TRBJ1-1	NA	CATIQGMNTVAFF	TGTGCCACCATACAGGGCATGAACACTGTAGCTTTCTTT
NA	TRBV6-2/TRBV6-3	TRBJ1-5	NA	CASSYPEPQHF	TGTGCCAGCAGTTACCCCGAGCCCCAGCATTTT
TRBD1	TRBV6-1	TRBJ1-2	few	CATSTGGFGYTF	TGTGCCACCTCGACAGGGGGCTTTGGCTACACCTTC
NA	TRBV2	TRBJ1-2	many	CASTLRRDTGYTF	TGTGCCAGCACCTTGCGAAGGGATACGGGCTACACCTTC
NA	TRBV30	TRBJ1-1	NA	CAGGVTAMNTEAFF	TGTGCCGGGGGGGTGACGGCCATGAACACTGAAGCTTTCTTT
TRBD2	TRBV7-9	TRBJ2-1	NA	CASSFLAGAGNEQFF	TGTGCCAGCAGCTTTCTAGCGGGGGCCGGTAATGAGCAGTTCTTC
NA	TRBV7-7	TRBJ2-2	many	CASSLRGGYTGELFF	TGTGCCAGCAGCTTAAGAGGGGGGTACACCGGGGAGCTGTTTTTT
NA	TRBV30	TRBJ2-4	NA	CAWGALGGTAKNIQYF	TGTGCCTGGGGCGCCCTAGGGGGGACGGCCAAAAACATTCAGTACTTC
NA	TRBV11-1	TRBJ1-1	few	CASSFPGYLNTEAFF	TGTGCCAGCAGCTTCCCCGGGTATTTGAACACTGAAGCTTTCTTT
TRBD2	TRBV5-5	TRBJ2-2	many	CASSLSSSGWAGELFF	TGTGCCAGCAGCTTGTCGTCTAGCGGGTGGGCCGGGGAGCTGTTTTTT
TRBD1	TRBV19	TRBJ1-4	few	CASSSTGVAEKLFF	TGTGCCAGTAGTAGCACAGGGGTGGCGGAAAAACTGTTTTTT
NA	TRBV28	TRBJ1-1	NA	CASSVPPGQNTEAFF	TGTGCCAGCAGTGTCCCTCCCGGACAGAACACTGAAGCTTTCTTT
NA	TRBV7-8	TRBJ1-4	NA	CASSLRGGGEKLFF	TGTGCCAGCAGCTTACGCGGGGGCGGTGAAAAACTGTTTTTT
TRBD2	TRBV12-3/TRBV12-4	TRBJ2-5	many	CASTPGGGETQYF	TGTGCCAGCACCCCGGGCGGGGGAGAGACCCAGTACTTC
NA	TRBV7-2	TRBJ2-6	NA	CASSSRGPLSGANVLTF	TGTGCCAGCAGCTCCAGGGGTCCGCTCTCTGGGGCCAACGTCCTGACTTTC
TRBD1	TRBV9	TRBJ1-3	NA	CASSVADRRGNTIYF	TGTGCCAGCAGCGTAGCGGACAGGCGGGGAAACACCATATATTTT
TRBD1	TRBV19	TRBJ1-2	few	CASSTPPGGRGANYGYTF	TGTGCCAGTAGTACCCCCCCGGGGGGCAGGGGGGCTAACTATGGCTACACCTTC
NA	TRBV27	TRBJ2-1	few	CASARGGHYNEQFF	TGTGCCAGTGCCCGGGGTGGCCATTACAATGAGCAGTTCTTC
NA	TRBV12-3/TRBV12-4	TRBJ1-5	NA	CASSDAPTNQPQHF	TGTGCCAGCAGTGATGCACCTACCAATCAGCCCCAGCATTTT
NA	TRBV7-9	TRBJ2-6	NA	CASSSSDSGANVLTF	TGTGCCAGCAGCTCCAGTGACTCTGGGGCCAACGTCCTGACTTTC
NA	TRBV7-9	TRBJ1-5	few	CASSLTLGGSGQPQHF	TGTGCCAGCAGCTTAACCCTCGGAGGGTCAGGTCAGCCCCAGCATTTT
NA	TRBV7-9	TRBJ1-2	once	CASSFNGGNGYTF	TGTGCCAGCAGCTTCAACGGGGGGAATGGCTACACCTTC
NA	TRBV2	TRBJ2-2	few	CASSEALLGGGELFF	TGTGCCAGCAGTGAAGCGCTTCTGGGGGGCGGGGAGCTGTTTTTT
NA	TRBV7-2	TRBJ2-1	many	CASSSHRQSRTTYNEQFF	TGTGCCAGCAGCTCACACCGCCAATCACGGACGACTTACAATGAGCAGTTCTTC
TRBD1	TRBV9	TRBJ2-1	few	CASSDWTGGRNEQFF	TGTGCCAGCAGCGATTGGACAGGGGGTCGAAATGAGCAGTTCTTC
NA	TRBV7-3	TRBJ1-2	few	CGGYGYTF	TGTGGAGGCTATGGCTACACCTTC